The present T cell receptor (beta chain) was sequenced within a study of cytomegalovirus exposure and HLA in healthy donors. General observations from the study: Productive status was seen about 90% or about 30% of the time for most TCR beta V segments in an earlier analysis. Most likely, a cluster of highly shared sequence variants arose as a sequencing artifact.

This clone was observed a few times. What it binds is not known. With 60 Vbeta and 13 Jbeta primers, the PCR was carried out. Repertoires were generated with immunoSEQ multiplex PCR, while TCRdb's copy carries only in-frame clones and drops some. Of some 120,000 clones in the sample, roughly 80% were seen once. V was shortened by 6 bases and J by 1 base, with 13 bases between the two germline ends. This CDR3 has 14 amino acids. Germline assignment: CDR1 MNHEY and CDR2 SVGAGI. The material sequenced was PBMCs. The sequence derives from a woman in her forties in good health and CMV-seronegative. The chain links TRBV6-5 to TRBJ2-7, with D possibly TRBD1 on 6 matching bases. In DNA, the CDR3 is TGTGCCAGCAGCCTACAGGGTGGGTCCTACGAGCAGTACTTC. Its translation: CASSLQGGSYEQYF.